This is a list of T cell receptor beta chains from one sample in a study of blood T cell repertoires in COVID-19. The assay was immunoSEQ multiplex PCR, and TCRdb's table has in-frame clones only and misses some. The sample records roughly 340,000 clones, around 89% being singletons. Specimen: PBMCs or T cells enriched from blood (not recorded which). The receptors shown here come from a man aged 18 to 30 who had recovered from COVID-19. Both conserved end residues are trimmed from each CDR3.

J: TRBJ2-6; length: 13; V: TRBV27; CDR3: ASSPQGSGANVLT
J: TRBJ1-6; length: 14; V: TRBV7-9; CDR3: ASSLGVARANSPLH
J: TRBJ2-3; length: 13; V: TRBV7-9; CDR3: ASSSTSGWVDTQY
J: TRBJ1-4; length: 21; V: TRBV28; CDR3: ASSSWWDRGQGDRYSPNEKLF
J: TRBJ2-3; length: 12; V: TRBV19; CDR3: ARGGPGSTDTQY
J: TRBJ1-2; length: 10; V: TRBV28; CDR3: ASSSQGQGYT
J: TRBJ2-1; length: 15; V: TRBV24-1; CDR3: ATSDPTGTSSYNEQF
J: TRBJ1-4; length: 15; V: TRBV7-6; CDR3: ASTMGSGRQGSEKLF
J: TRBJ2-1; length: 13; V: TRBV6-5; CDR3: ASSSGLAVNNEQF
J: TRBJ2-7; length: 12; V: TRBV6-5; CDR3: ASSLSQNPYEQY
J: TRBJ2-7; length: 12; V: TRBV6-5; CDR3: ASTAGLIRYEQY
J: TRBJ1-1; length: 12; V: TRBV6-4; CDR3: ASRRDQGSTEAF
J: TRBJ2-1; length: 12; V: TRBV5-4; CDR3: ASSPGTGSNEQF
J: TRBJ2-7; length: 12; V: TRBV7-9; CDR3: ASSAGGEGYEQY
J: TRBJ2-1; length: 18; V: TRBV30; CDR3: AWSGFGAPGLAGVGNEQF
J: TRBJ1-6; length: 17; V: TRBV7-9; CDR3: ASSLKRDSMTSYNSPLH
J: TRBJ1-5; length: 13; V: TRBV2; CDR3: ASNKDKNSNQPQH
J: TRBJ2-1; length: 12; V: TRBV5-1; CDR3: ASSPDLGQREQF
J: TRBJ1-3; length: 11; V: TRBV2; CDR3: ASSGDSGNTIY
J: TRBJ2-7; length: 10; V: TRBV7-9; CDR3: ASSTGVYEQY
J: TRBJ1-2; length: 12; V: TRBV2; CDR3: ASTTTGSNYGYT
J: TRBJ1-6; length: 16; V: TRBV5-1; CDR3: ASSLALTGSSYNSPLH
J: TRBJ2-7; length: 12; V: TRBV28; CDR3: ASSPGTSDYEQY
J: TRBJ2-3; length: 12; V: TRBV18; CDR3: ASSRTGGRDTQY
J: TRBJ2-7; length: 14; V: TRBV4-1; CDR3: ASSPLTSGSTHEQY